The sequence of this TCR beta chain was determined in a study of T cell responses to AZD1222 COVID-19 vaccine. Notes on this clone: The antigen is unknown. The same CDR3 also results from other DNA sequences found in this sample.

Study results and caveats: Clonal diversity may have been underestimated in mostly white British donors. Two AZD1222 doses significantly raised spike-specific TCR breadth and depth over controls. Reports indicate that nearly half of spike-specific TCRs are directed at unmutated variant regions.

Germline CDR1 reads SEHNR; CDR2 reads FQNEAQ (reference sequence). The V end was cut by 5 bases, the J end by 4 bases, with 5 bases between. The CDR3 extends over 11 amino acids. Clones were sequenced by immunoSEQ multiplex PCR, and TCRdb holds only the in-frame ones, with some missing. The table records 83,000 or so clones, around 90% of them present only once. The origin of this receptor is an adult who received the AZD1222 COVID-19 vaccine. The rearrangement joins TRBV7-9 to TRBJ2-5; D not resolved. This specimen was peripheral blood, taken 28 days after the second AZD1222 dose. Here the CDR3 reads CASSRGETQYF. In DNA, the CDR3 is TGTGCCAGCAGCCGTGGAGAGACCCAGTACTTC.